The 7 T cell receptor beta chains reported below all come from one sample, sequenced in a study of CD8+ T cells in alopecia areata. CD4, CD8alpha, NKG2D, NKG2ACE and other markers were used to sort pooled cutaneous lymph node cells. Reverse transcription of extracted RNA yielded cDNA, which provided the sequencing template. Generated by immunoSEQ multiplex PCR, the TCRdb table keeps only in-frame clones and is missing some. The sample has 290,000 or so clones, none seen only once. Sequencing used CD4+ T cells sorted from a lymph node. Receptors were obtained from a C3H/HeJ mouse with alopecia areata. For the strain, the MHC haplotype given is H2-k.

This clone was seen a handful of times. The genes are named according to mouse. The read is 4 residues too short to cover the CDR3 end, so that end is filled in from the germline J gene. The V gene is TRBV13-2, the J gene TRBJ2-5; D may be TRBD1 (6 bases). This CDR3 is 15 amino acids long. V was cut by 3 bases and J by 1 base, with 12 bases left in between. Germline lookup yields CDR1 NNHNN and CDR2 SYGAGS (reference sequence). The CDR3 bases that were read are TGTGCCAGCGGTGTCTCCGGGACATACCAAGAC. Translated: CASGVSGTYQD. The complete CDR3 sequence is CASGVSGTYQDTQYF.

Worth noting for this clone: A much larger clone is a single base away; this may be a read error. The gene names here belong to mouse. The read finishes 4 residues shy of the CDR3 end, and the germline J gene is used to complete it. The chain is built from TRBV13-3 and TRBJ1-2, with D possibly being TRBD1 (6 bases). The CDR3 has 13 amino acids. The germline V and J ends were trimmed by 4 bases and 2 bases, with 9 bases remaining between them. CDR1 and CDR2 from the germline V gene are NNHDY and SYVADS. CDR3 residues: CASSTTGNSDYTF. The sequenced CDR3 bases are TGTGCCAGCAGTACCACAGGGAACTCC.

This clone turned up a few times. Here the gene names and germline are mouse. The sequence runs out 3 residues before the end of the CDR3; the remainder is reconstructed from the germline J gene. The chain employs TRBV19 and TRBJ1-6; D possibly corresponds to TRBD1 (6 bases). TRBJ1-6 is designated an ORF whose function remains uncertain. Deletions cut 5 bases from V and 4 bases from J, with 10 bases between. Looked up from germline, CDR1 is FNHDT and CDR2 is SITEND (reference sequence). This CDR3 is built from 14 residues. Incomplete CDR3 DNA: TGTGCCAGCAGCGGGACAAAATATAATTCGCCC. This translates into CASSGTKYNSP. From start to end, the CDR3 is CASSGTKYNSPLYF.

Comments on this clone: Any gene name here is a mouse gene name. Coverage ceases 4 residues before the CDR3 finishes, and the germline J gene fills in the end. This chain links TRBV13-1 with TRBJ2-2; perhaps TRBD2 as D (7 bases). The V gene's germline CDR1 is NSHNY and CDR2 SYGAGN. The CDR3 sequence is 16 residues long. The V end lost 2 bases, the J end lost 0 bases, and 11 bases lay between the germline ends. The CDR3 spells CASSEWGASNTGQLYF. The sequenced part of the CDR3 DNA is TGTGCCAGCAGTGAATGGGGGGCCTCAAACACCGGG.

Details on this clone: The genes are named according to mouse. The read ends 4 residues shy of where the CDR3 ends; the end is completed using the germline J gene. V is TRBV19 and J is TRBJ2-5; 8 positions match TRBD2. Germline lookup yields CDR1 FNHDT and CDR2 SITEND (reference sequence). J gave up 2 bases and V 2 bases, and 7 bases lay outside the gene matches. The CDR3 is 16 amino acids. Partial CDR3 DNA: TGTGCCAGCAGTATCCGGGGGGGCGCTTCCCAAGAC. Protein product: CASSIRGGASQD. The whole CDR3 sequence reads CASSIRGGASQDTQYF.

The table lists this clone with a few counts. Each gene name is a mouse one. The missing CDR3 end, 4 residues past where the read stops, is filled in from the germline J gene. The V gene is TRBV13-1, the J gene TRBJ2-2; D may be TRBD1 (6 bases). CDR3 size: 15 residues. Trimming left V 0 bases short and J 4 bases short, with 10 bases between. Germline values: CDR1 NSHNY, CDR2 SYGAGN. The CDR3 loop is CASSDETGRTGQLYF. CDR3 DNA, as far as it was read: TGTGCCAGCAGTGATGAAACAGGGCGCACCGGG.

Of note for this clone: All gene names here are mouse names. The read falls 4 residues short of the CDR3 end, and the missing part is taken from the germline J gene. Other DNA sequences in this sample translate to the same CDR3. This sequence joins TRBV13-1 and TRBJ1-1; possible D gene TRBD1, 5 bases. The CDR3 loop spans 13 amino acids. The germline gives CDR1 NSHNY, CDR2 SYGAGN. The CDR3 is CASSDAGTTEVFF. The covered CDR3 bases are TGTGCCAGCAGTGATGCTGGGACTACA.